A single sample is the source of the 22 T cell receptor beta chains below, sequenced in a study of T-cell reconstitution after alpha-beta-depleted transplantation in children. Unique molecular identifiers were incorporated during preparation of the TCRbeta library. Via MiXCR, TCRdb re-called the PCR reads, giving one row per CDR3 protein. The top ten clones hold approximately 30% of a sample with roughly 200,000 distinct CDR3 sequences, roughly a tenth of them seen once. This material consisted of PBMCs, taken before TCRalphabeta/CD19-depleted stem cell transplant. The receptor source for this set is a child under three years old with acute myeloid leukemia, due to receive a stem cell transplant.

This clonotype has a count of ten or more. The chain couples TRBV5-5 to TRBJ2-3; the match to TRBD2 covers 8 bases. Germline CDR1 reads SGHKS; CDR2 reads YYEKEE (reference sequence). V lost 2 bases, J lost 0 bases, and 5 bases stayed unmatched. CDR3 length equals 16 residues. In nucleotides, the CDR3 is TGTGCCAGCAGCTTCTTTACGGGAGGGAGCACAGATACGCAGTATTTT. Translating gives CASSFFTGGSTDTQYF.

In this sample, this clonotype turned up many times. This chain connects TRBV4-1 to TRBJ1-1; TRBD1 matches 7 bases. Germline CDR1 is MGHRA and CDR2 is YSYEKL. The CDR3 is made up of 17 amino acids. Trimming removed 2 bases from V and 0 bases from J; junction bases left unmatched: 9. The CDR3 loop reads CASSQFETGSMNTEAFF. As DNA, the CDR3 is TGCGCCAGCAGCCAATTCGAGACAGGGTCTATGAACACTGAAGCTTTCTTT.

This rearrangement joins TRBV28 to TRBJ2-2; 10 nucleotides align to TRBD1. V lost 5 bases to trimming and J lost 1 base; unmatched junction nucleotides: 7. Germline CDR1 MDHEN, CDR2 SYDVKM. There are 17 residues in the CDR3. The CDR3 nucleotides are TGTGCCAGCAGTCCCGGGACAGGGGCTATGAACACCGGGGAGCTGTTTTTT. As protein: CASSPGTGAMNTGELFF.

This clonotype was found many times. This chain joins TRBV7-2 and TRBJ2-2, with 8 bases aligning to TRBD2. Trimming cost V 2 bases and J 3 bases; bases outside gene matches: 5. The CDR3 extends over 16 amino acids. Germline assignment: CDR1 SGHTA and CDR2 FQGNSA. CDR3 amino acids: CASSLTSGVYTGELFF. The CDR3 bases are TGTGCCAGCAGCTTAACTAGCGGAGTTTACACCGGGGAGCTGTTTTTT.

This clonotype was seen at least ten times. This chain links TRBV5-1 with TRBJ1-1, with 10 bases matching TRBD1. Trimming at V came to 4 bases and at J to 3 bases, leaving 6 bases not matched to a gene. This CDR3 has 15 amino acids. Germline V gives CDR1 SGHRS, CDR2 YFSETQ. The CDR3 DNA sequence: TGCGCCAGCAGCCGTGAGACAGGGGGCTACACTGAAGCTTTCTTT. Its protein product is CASSRETGGYTEAFF.

As concerns this clonotype: A much bigger clone sits one base away, suggesting this may be a read error. The chain recombines TRBV12-3 or TRBV12-4 with TRBJ1-2; the D is unclear. Trimming took off 7 bases at V and 4 bases at J, with 13 bases between the two ends. This CDR3 region has 13 residues. This chain's CDR3 is CASIPGRVYGYTF. The CDR3 region has the DNA TGTGCCAGCATCCCGGGCAGAGTCTATGGCTACACCTTC.

This clonotype was seen at least ten times. The chain uses TRBV11-2 and TRBJ1-2; D call uncertain. The CDR3 loop spans 13 amino acids. Germline-derived CDR1 and CDR2 are SGHAT and FQNNGV. The germline V and J ends were trimmed by 4 bases and 8 bases, with 14 bases remaining between them. In DNA form, the CDR3 reads TGTGCCAGCAGCTCCCTCCAGGTAGCCGGCTACACCTTC. Translation: CASSSLQVAGYTF.

This clonotype was recorded many times. This chain uses TRBV28 with TRBJ2-1; D is unresolved. There are 15 residues in the CDR3. The V and J ends lost 6 bases and 6 bases respectively, with 18 bases between them. The germline CDR1 and CDR2 sequences are MDHEN and SYDVKM. CDR3 in amino acids: CASSSVLKKGNEQFF. CDR3 bases: TGTGCCAGCAGCTCAGTCCTAAAGAAGGGCAATGAGCAGTTCTTC.

This clonotype was observed many times. This chain connects TRBV5-1 to TRBJ2-3, with 11 bases that match TRBD2. Germline V gene sequence: CDR1 SGHRS, CDR2 YFSETQ. V trimming: 1 base; J trimming: 6 bases; junction bases outside the gene matches: 4. The CDR3 length is 15 residues. The CDR3 DNA sequence: TGCGCCAGCAGCTTGCGTAGCGGGAGGGCGGATACGCAGTATTTT. Translating gives CASSLRSGRADTQYF.

J is TRBJ2-2 and V is TRBV25-1; D might be TRBD2 (6 bases). The CDR3 has 14 residues. Germline assignment: CDR1 MGHDK and CDR2 SYGVNS. The ends were cut back, 3 bases at V and 7 bases at J, with 12 bases in the middle. The CDR3 DNA is TGTGCCAGCAGTGACCCTTGGGGAGGCGGGGAGCTGTTTTTT. It is translated as CASSDPWGGGELFF.

There are many counts of this clonotype. The chain employs TRBV29-1 and TRBJ1-4, with D possibly TRBD1 on 6 matching bases. The CDR3 is 13 amino acids. V was cut by 4 bases and J by 8 bases, with 14 bases left in between. Germline loops: CDR1 SQVTM, CDR2 ANQGSEA. In DNA form, the CDR3 reads TGCAGCGTTGGTGGGGGGCGCGGGGAAAAACTGTTTTTT. It is translated as CSVGGGRGEKLFF.

This clonotype came up many times. The V call is TRBV5-1, the J call TRBJ2-3; D call uncertain. Trimming left V 0 bases short and J 4 bases short, with 15 bases between. The CDR3 contains 16 residues. In germline, CDR1 is SGHRS, CDR2 YFSETQ. CDR3 amino acids: CASSLAQGPTSDTQYF. The CDR3 DNA reads as TGCGCCAGCAGCTTGGCTCAAGGTCCGACTTCAGATACGCAGTATTTT.

This clonotype was seen ten or more times. J is TRBJ2-2 and V is TRBV5-1; 9 nucleotides match TRBD1. V lost 7 bases, J lost 4 bases, and 2 bases stayed unmatched. CDR3 length equals 13 residues. Germline V gene data show CDR1 as SGHRS and CDR2 as YFSETQ. The CDR3, as DNA: TGCGCCAGCCGGGACAGGGTCACCGGGGAGCTGTTTTTT. The encoded protein is CASRDRVTGELFF.

This clonotype was found a few times. The chain joins TRBV28 to TRBJ2-7, with D possibly matching TRBD2 (6 bases). The CDR3 has 16 amino acids. With 0 bases removed from V and 4 bases from J, the gap between germline ends came to 16 bases. Germline CDR1 reads MDHEN; CDR2 reads SYDVKM. The CDR3 protein is CASSLWRGGAGYEQYF. CDR3 in DNA: TGTGCCAGCAGTTTATGGAGAGGAGGGGCGGGGTACGAGCAGTACTTC.

About this clonotype itself: This may be a read error, as it is one base from a much larger clone. The chain recombines TRBV29-1 with TRBJ1-4; no firm D call. CDR1 and CDR2 from the germline V gene are SQVTM and ANQGSEA. The CDR3 runs to 13 residues. CDR3: CSGSVYLDEKLLF. Here the CDR3 DNA reads TGCAGCGGATCGGTCTACCTCGATGAAAAACTGCTTTTT.

This clonotype was seen only a few times. The chain is built from TRBV13 and TRBJ1-1, with 11 bases aligning to TRBD1. CDR1 PRHDT and CDR2 FYEKMQ come from the germline V gene (reference sequence). The CDR3 extends over 22 amino acids. The ends lost 1 base at V and 3 bases at J; junction bases unmatched: 22. The CDR3 here is CASSLVAVWTGGEDPKDTEAFF. Written as DNA, the CDR3 is TGTGCCAGCAGCTTAGTGGCCGTTTGGACAGGGGGCGAGGACCCCAAGGACACTGAAGCTTTCTTT.

This clonotype was seen more than once but under ten times. The CDR3 reads CSVGLRTQNIQYF. The CDR3 nucleotides are TGCAGCGTTGGGTTACGGACCCAAAACATTCAGTACTTC. The gene calls are TRBV29-1 and TRBJ2-4; D gene uncertain. The CDR3 extends over 13 amino acids. The V gene's germline CDR1 is SQVTM and CDR2 ANQGSEA. Deletions cut 4 bases from V and 5 bases from J, with 12 bases between.

In this sample, this clonotype turned up many times. V gene TRBV10-3 combines with J gene TRBJ1-4; 7 bases fit TRBD1. Germline values: CDR1 ENHRY, CDR2 SYGVKD. Trimming cost V 8 bases and J 8 bases; bases outside gene matches: 11. This CDR3 has 14 amino acids. In DNA form, the CDR3 reads TGTGCCATCGGGGCGACAGGGAGAGACGAAAAACTGTTTTTT. Translated, it gives CAIGATGRDEKLFF.

This clonotype was counted a single time. CDR3 loop: CSVESELAGGRHEQFF. The CDR3 bases are TGCAGCGTTGAAAGTGAGCTAGCGGGAGGCCGGCATGAGCAGTTCTTC. The chain has TRBV29-1 and TRBJ2-1, with 11 bases matching TRBD2. CDR3 length equals 16 residues. With 2 bases clipped from V and 8 bases from J, the junction kept 11 bases outside the gene matches. CDR1 is SQVTM and CDR2 is ANQGSEA in the germline V gene.

The table lists this clonotype with a few counts. The rearrangement uses TRBV25-1 and TRBJ2-3; D is tentatively TRBD1 or TRBD2 (5 bases each). Germline V lookup: CDR1 MGHDK, CDR2 SYGVNS. V dropped 4 bases and J dropped 3 bases, with 20 bases sitting between them. The CDR3 runs to 17 residues. DNA for the CDR3: TGTGCCAGCAGTGGGGGGATAGGGATTCGGGTTACAGATACGCAGTATTTT. Translated, it gives CASSGGIGIRVTDTQYF.

This clonotype came up many times. CDR3 sequence (DNA): TGTGCCAGCAGGGGACAGGGAAACTCCTACGAGCAGTACTTC. Translating it yields CASRGQGNSYEQYF. The chain couples TRBV28 to TRBJ2-7; TRBD1 aligns across 9 bases. This CDR3 has 14 amino acids. Per the germline V gene, CDR1 is MDHEN and CDR2 is SYDVKM. V lost 6 bases and J lost 0; bases outside the gene matches: 3.

Many counts were recorded for this clonotype. The chain carries TRBV12-3 or TRBV12-4 and TRBJ1-2, with 8 bases lining up with TRBD1. V shed 6 bases and J 2 bases; nucleotides not matched to a gene: 5. The CDR3 has 14 residues. CDR3 nucleotide sequence: TGTGCCAGCAGCCGAGGGACAGGCAACTATGGCTACACCTTC. This codes for CASSRGTGNYGYTF.